Listed below are T cell receptor beta chains from one sample, sequenced in a study of vaccination and CD4 T cells after COVID-19. These receptors' targets are unknown. TCRdb independently ran MiXCR on the PCR reads; one entry per CDR3 protein. Among over 10,000 distinct CDR3 sequences, 40% to 45% were seen once, and the ten largest hold 18%. The specimen sequenced was cultured CD4+ T cells from blood. These TCRs come from a human donor with COVID-19. Each CDR3 is given with its conserved first and last residue. The D gene is left open where the match is weak. Size values are once, few and many counts, or a class for expanded clones, and some rows have none.

CDR3nt: TGTGCCAGCAGCTTAGGGGTGGCGGGGGGCCTAGCCTACGAGCAGTACTTC; CDR3aa: CASSLGVAGGLAYEQYF; abundance: -; v_gene: TRBV11-2; j_gene: TRBJ2-7; d_gene: TRBD2
CDR3nt: TGTGCCAGCTCTCTACAAGAGACCCAGTACTTC; CDR3aa: CASSLQETQYF; abundance: few; v_gene: TRBV6-1; j_gene: TRBJ2-5; d_gene: -
CDR3nt: TGCAGCGTAGCCACGGGACATCCGGGGACCCAGTACTTC; CDR3aa: CSVATGHPGTQYF; abundance: -; v_gene: TRBV29-1; j_gene: TRBJ2-5; d_gene: -
CDR3nt: TGTGCCAGCAGCGTCGCCCATTTGAAGACAGGGAGAAACATTCAGTACTTC; CDR3aa: CASSVAHLKTGRNIQYF; abundance: few; v_gene: TRBV7-2; j_gene: TRBJ2-4; d_gene: TRBD1
CDR3nt: TGTGCCACCAGTGATTTGGGCGGGGGGGCAGATGAGCAGTTCTTC; CDR3aa: CATSDLGGGADEQFF; abundance: few; v_gene: TRBV24-1; j_gene: TRBJ2-1; d_gene: TRBD2
CDR3nt: TGTGCCAGCAGCCCGAGGGACGCAGGGAGACGGAATGGCTACACCTTC; CDR3aa: CASSPRDAGRRNGYTF; abundance: few; v_gene: TRBV7-9; j_gene: TRBJ1-2; d_gene: -
CDR3nt: TGTGCCAGCTCACCACGACAGGGAGATGGCTACACCTTC; CDR3aa: CASSPRQGDGYTF; abundance: -; v_gene: TRBV18; j_gene: TRBJ1-2; d_gene: TRBD1
CDR3nt: TGTGCCAGTAGGGACAGGGCTAGCACTGAAGCTTTCTTT; CDR3aa: CASRDRASTEAFF; abundance: few; v_gene: TRBV19; j_gene: TRBJ1-1; d_gene: TRBD1
CDR3nt: TGTGCCAGTAGAGACAGGGGGAGAGCAGATACGCAGTATTTT; CDR3aa: CASRDRGRADTQYF; abundance: -; v_gene: TRBV19; j_gene: TRBJ2-3; d_gene: TRBD1
CDR3nt: TGCGCCAGCAGCTTGGCCGGGACAGGGGATCAAGAGACCCAGTACTTC; CDR3aa: CASSLAGTGDQETQYF; abundance: -; v_gene: TRBV5-1; j_gene: TRBJ2-5; d_gene: TRBD1
CDR3nt: TGTGCCAGCAGTCCTCCGGACAGGGAAGAGACCCAGTACTTC; CDR3aa: CASSPPDREETQYF; abundance: -; v_gene: TRBV11-2; j_gene: TRBJ2-5; d_gene: TRBD1
CDR3nt: TGTGCCTGGTCAACATGGGGGAGGGGGGCCCCGGTGGCTTTCTTT; CDR3aa: CAWSTWGRGAPVAFF; abundance: -; v_gene: TRBV30; j_gene: TRBJ1-1; d_gene: -
CDR3nt: TGTGCCAGTAGTATATCGGCCTACCGCACAGATACGCAGTATTTT; CDR3aa: CASSISAYRTDTQYF; abundance: -; v_gene: TRBV19; j_gene: TRBJ2-3; d_gene: -
CDR3nt: TGTGCCAGTACCAAAGACAGGCTCAATGAGCAGTTCTTC; CDR3aa: CASTKDRLNEQFF; abundance: -; v_gene: TRBV19; j_gene: TRBJ2-1; d_gene: -
CDR3nt: TGTGCCAGCACCCGGGGCCGCTCCTACGAGCAGTACTTC; CDR3aa: CASTRGRSYEQYF; abundance: -; v_gene: TRBV7-8; j_gene: TRBJ2-7; d_gene: -
CDR3nt: TGTGCCAGCAGCTTAGGGCAGAAGAACACTGAAGCTTTCTTT; CDR3aa: CASSLGQKNTEAFF; abundance: -; v_gene: TRBV11-3; j_gene: TRBJ1-1; d_gene: -
CDR3nt: TGTGCCAGCAGTTACTCGAGTTCCGACAGGGGGCTTTACGAGCAGTACTTC; CDR3aa: CASSYSSSDRGLYEQYF; abundance: -; v_gene: TRBV6-2/TRBV6-3; j_gene: TRBJ2-7; d_gene: TRBD1
CDR3nt: TGTGCCAGCAGCGTAGGGGGCTATGGCTACACCTTC; CDR3aa: CASSVGGYGYTF; abundance: -; v_gene: TRBV9; j_gene: TRBJ1-2; d_gene: -
CDR3nt: TGTGCCAGCAGCCAAATGGCGGGACTAGCGGGGGTGGGTGAGCAGTTCTTC; CDR3aa: CASSQMAGLAGVGEQFF; abundance: -; v_gene: TRBV4-2; j_gene: TRBJ2-1; d_gene: TRBD2
CDR3nt: TGTGCCAGCAGCTTGGGTGGTCCGACCCAGTACTTC; CDR3aa: CASSLGGPTQYF; abundance: -; v_gene: TRBV7-2; j_gene: TRBJ2-5; d_gene: -
CDR3nt: TGCAGTGCTAGAGGGGGGCGGGGGCTAGTGGACGAGCAGTACTTC; CDR3aa: CSARGGRGLVDEQYF; abundance: few; v_gene: TRBV20-1; j_gene: TRBJ2-7; d_gene: -
CDR3nt: TGTGCCAGCGGAAGACTAGCGGGGGCTGGAAATACGCAGTATTTT; CDR3aa: CASGRLAGAGNTQYF; abundance: -; v_gene: TRBV6-1; j_gene: TRBJ2-3; d_gene: TRBD2
CDR3nt: TGTGCCAGCGACCTCCGGGGGGGCCAATACCAAGAGACCCAGTACTTC; CDR3aa: CASDLRGGQYQETQYF; abundance: few; v_gene: TRBV7-3; j_gene: TRBJ2-5; d_gene: TRBD2
CDR3nt: TGCAGTGCTAGATACAGGGGAGGGAACGGCGAAAAACTGTTTTTT; CDR3aa: CSARYRGGNGEKLFF; abundance: -; v_gene: TRBV20-1; j_gene: TRBJ1-4; d_gene: TRBD1
CDR3nt: TGTGCCAACAGCTTGGCCGGGACAGGAGTCACAGATACGCAGTATTTT; CDR3aa: CANSLAGTGVTDTQYF; abundance: -; v_gene: TRBV7-2; j_gene: TRBJ2-3; d_gene: TRBD1
CDR3nt: TGCAGTGGGGATAAACGGCAGCTGAGCACAGATACGCAGTATTTT; CDR3aa: CSGDKRQLSTDTQYF; abundance: -; v_gene: TRBV20-1; j_gene: TRBJ2-3; d_gene: -
CDR3nt: TGTGCCAGCAGCATCGGGCCGAAAGAGACCCAGTACTTC; CDR3aa: CASSIGPKETQYF; abundance: -; v_gene: TRBV5-5; j_gene: TRBJ2-5; d_gene: -
CDR3nt: TGTGCCAGCAGTTACTCGGGGACACGAGAGACCCAGTACTTC; CDR3aa: CASSYSGTRETQYF; abundance: -; v_gene: TRBV6-2/TRBV6-3; j_gene: TRBJ2-5; d_gene: -